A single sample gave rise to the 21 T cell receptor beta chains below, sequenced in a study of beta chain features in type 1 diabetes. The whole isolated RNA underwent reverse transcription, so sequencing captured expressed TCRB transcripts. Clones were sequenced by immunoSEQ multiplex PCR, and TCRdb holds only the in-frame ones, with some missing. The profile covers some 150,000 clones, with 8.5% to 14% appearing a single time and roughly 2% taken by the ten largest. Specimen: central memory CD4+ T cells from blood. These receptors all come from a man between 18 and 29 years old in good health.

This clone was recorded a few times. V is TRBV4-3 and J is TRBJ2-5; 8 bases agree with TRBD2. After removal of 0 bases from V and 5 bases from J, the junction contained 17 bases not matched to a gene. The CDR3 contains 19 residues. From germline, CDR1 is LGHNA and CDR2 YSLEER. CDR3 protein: CASSQDAISGALLMETQYF. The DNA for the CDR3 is TGCGCCAGCAGCCAAGATGCTATTAGCGGGGCTCTGCTCATGGAGACCCAGTACTTC.

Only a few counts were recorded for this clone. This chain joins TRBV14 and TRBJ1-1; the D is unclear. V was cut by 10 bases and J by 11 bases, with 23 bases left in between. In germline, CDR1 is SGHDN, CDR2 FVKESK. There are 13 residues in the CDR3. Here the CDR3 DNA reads TGTGCCACCCGTCCGGGTCTGTTGGGTGGTGCTTTCTTT. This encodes CATRPGLLGGAFF.

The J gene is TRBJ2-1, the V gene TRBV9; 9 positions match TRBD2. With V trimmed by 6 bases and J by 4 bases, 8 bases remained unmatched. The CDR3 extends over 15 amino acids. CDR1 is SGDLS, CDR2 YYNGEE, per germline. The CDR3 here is CASTPRLAEYNEQFF. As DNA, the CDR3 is TGTGCCAGCACACCCCGACTAGCGGAATACAATGAGCAGTTCTTC.

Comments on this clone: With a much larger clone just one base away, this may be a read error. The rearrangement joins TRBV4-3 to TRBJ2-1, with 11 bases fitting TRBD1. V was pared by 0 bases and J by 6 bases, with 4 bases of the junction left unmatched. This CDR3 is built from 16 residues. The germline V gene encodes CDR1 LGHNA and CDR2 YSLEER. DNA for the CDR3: TGCGCCAGCAGCCAAGATCCCGGGACAGGGGGCAATGAGCAGTTCTTC. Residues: CASSQDPGTGGNEQFF.

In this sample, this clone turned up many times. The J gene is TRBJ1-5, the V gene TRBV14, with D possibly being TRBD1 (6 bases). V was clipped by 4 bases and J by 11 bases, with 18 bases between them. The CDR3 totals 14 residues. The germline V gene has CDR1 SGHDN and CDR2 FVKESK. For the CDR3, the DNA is TGTGCCAGCAGCCCAGGGGACCGTAGGTGGGCCCAGCATTTT. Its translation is CASSPGDRRWAQHF. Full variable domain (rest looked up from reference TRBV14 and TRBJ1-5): EAGVTQFPSHSVIEKGQTVTLRCDPISGHDNLYWYRRVMGKEIKFLLHFVKESKQDESGMPNNRFLAERTGGTYSTLKVQPAELEDSGVYFCASSPGDRRWAQHFGDGTRLSIL.

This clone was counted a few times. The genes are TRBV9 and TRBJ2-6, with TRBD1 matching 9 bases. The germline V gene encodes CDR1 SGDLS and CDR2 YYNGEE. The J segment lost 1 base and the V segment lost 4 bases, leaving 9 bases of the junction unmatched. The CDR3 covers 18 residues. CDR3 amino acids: CASSRGSQGASGANVLTF. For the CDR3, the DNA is TGTGCCAGCAGCCGCGGGTCACAGGGGGCTTCTGGGGCCAACGTCCTGACTTTC.

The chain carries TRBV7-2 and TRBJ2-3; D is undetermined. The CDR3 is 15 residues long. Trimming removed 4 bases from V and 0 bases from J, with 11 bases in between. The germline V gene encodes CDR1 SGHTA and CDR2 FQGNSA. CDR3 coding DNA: TGTGCCAGCAGCTATTCGGCGTCGAGCACAGATACGCAGTATTTT. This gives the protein CASSYSASSTDTQYF.

The CDR3 DNA reads TGTGCCAGCAGCCCTCTTTCGGGAGGGAGCTACGAGCAGTACTTC. Protein: CASSPLSGGSYEQYF. The chain joins TRBV5-4 to TRBJ2-7; TRBD2 aligns across 8 bases. The CDR3 is 15 residues long. Trimming removed 4 bases from V and 3 bases from J; junction bases left unmatched: 9. In germline, CDR1 is SGHNT, CDR2 YYREEE (reference sequence).

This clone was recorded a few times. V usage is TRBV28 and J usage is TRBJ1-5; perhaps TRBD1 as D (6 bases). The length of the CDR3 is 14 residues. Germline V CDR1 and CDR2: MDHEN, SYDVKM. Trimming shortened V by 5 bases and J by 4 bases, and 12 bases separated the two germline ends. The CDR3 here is CASSRGQRNQPQHF. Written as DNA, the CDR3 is TGTGCCAGCAGTCGCGGACAGCGAAATCAGCCCCAGCATTTT.

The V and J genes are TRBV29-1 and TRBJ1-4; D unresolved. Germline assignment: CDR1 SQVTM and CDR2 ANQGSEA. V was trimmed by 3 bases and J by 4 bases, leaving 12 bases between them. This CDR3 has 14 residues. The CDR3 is CSVDRGLSNEKLFF. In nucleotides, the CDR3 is TGCAGCGTTGATAGAGGGTTGAGTAATGAAAAACTGTTTTTT.

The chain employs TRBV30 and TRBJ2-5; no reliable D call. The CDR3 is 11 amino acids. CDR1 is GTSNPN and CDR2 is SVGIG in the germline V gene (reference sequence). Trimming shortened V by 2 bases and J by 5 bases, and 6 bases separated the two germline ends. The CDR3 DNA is TGTGCCTGGAGTAACAAGGAGACCCAGTACTTC. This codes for CAWSNKETQYF.

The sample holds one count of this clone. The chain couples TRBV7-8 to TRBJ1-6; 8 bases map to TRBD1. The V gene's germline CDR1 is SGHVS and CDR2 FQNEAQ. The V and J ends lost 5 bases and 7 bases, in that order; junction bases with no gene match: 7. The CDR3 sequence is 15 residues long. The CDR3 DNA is TGTGCCAGCAGCCCGCGGACAGGGACGAATTCACCCCTCCACTTT. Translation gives CASSPRTGTNSPLHF. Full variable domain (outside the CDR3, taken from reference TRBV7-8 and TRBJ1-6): GAGVSQSPRYKVAKRGQDVALRCDPISGHVSLFWYQQALGQGPEFLTYFQNEAQLDKSGLPSDRFFAERPEGSVSTLKIQRTQQEDSAVYLCASSPRTGTNSPLHFGNGTRLTVT.

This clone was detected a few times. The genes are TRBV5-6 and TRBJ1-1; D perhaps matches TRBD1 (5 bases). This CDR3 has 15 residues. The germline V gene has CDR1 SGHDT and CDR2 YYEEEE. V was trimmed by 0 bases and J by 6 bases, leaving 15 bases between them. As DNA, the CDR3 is TGTGCCAGCAGCTTGGCCCTGGGACGAAGCGCTGAAGCTTTCTTT. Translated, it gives CASSLALGRSAEAFF.

DNA of the CDR3: TGTGCCAGCAGCTTACATACTAGAGCGGTAGCAGATACGCAGTATTTT. Translation gives CASSLHTRAVADTQYF. The chain is built from TRBV13 and TRBJ2-3, with D possibly being TRBD2 (5 bases). Germline assignment: CDR1 PRHDT and CDR2 FYEKMQ (reference sequence). This CDR3 region has 16 residues. The V gene lost 2 bases and the J gene lost 4 bases, with 16 bases spanning the gap. The full variable domain, in which reference TRBV13 and TRBJ2-3 provide the parts outside the CDR3, is AAGVIQSPRHLIKEKRETATLKCYPIPRHDTVYWYQQGPGQDPQFLISFYEKMQSDKGSIPDRFSAQQFSDYHSELNMSSLELGDSALYFCASSLHTRAVADTQYFGPGTRLTVL.

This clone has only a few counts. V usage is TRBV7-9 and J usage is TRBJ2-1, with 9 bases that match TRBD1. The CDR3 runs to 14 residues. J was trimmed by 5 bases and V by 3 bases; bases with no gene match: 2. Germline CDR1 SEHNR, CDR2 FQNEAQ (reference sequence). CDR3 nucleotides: TGTGCCAGCAGCTTCGGACAGGGGAACAATGAGCAGTTCTTC. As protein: CASSFGQGNNEQFF.

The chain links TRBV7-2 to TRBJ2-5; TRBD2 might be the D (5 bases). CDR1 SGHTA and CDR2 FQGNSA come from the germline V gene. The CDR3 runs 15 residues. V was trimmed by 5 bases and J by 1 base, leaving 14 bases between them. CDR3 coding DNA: TGTGCCAGCAGCCTCAGACTAACTACCCAAGAGACCCAGTACTTC. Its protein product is CASSLRLTTQETQYF.

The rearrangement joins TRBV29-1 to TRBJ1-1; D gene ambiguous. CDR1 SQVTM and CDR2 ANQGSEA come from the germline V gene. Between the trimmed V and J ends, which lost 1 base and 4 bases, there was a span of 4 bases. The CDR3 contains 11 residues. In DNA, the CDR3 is TGCAGCGTTGAAGTAGTCACTGAAGCTTTCTTT. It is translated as CSVEVVTEAFF.

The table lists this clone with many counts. The CDR3 sequence is CSVDSAGGGIQYF. For the CDR3, the DNA is TGCAGCGTTGACTCAGCGGGAGGTGGCATTCAGTACTTC. The rearrangement joins TRBV29-1 to TRBJ2-4, with 9 positions matching TRBD2. CDR1 is SQVTM, CDR2 ANQGSEA, per germline. The CDR3 covers 13 residues. The V and J ends lost 3 bases and 9 bases, in that order; junction bases with no gene match: 6.

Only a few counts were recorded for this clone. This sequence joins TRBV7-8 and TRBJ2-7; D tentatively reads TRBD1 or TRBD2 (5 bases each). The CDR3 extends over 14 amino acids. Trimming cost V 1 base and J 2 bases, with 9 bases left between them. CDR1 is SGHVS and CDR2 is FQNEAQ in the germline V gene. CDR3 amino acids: CASSLVSGPYEQYF. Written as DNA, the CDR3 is TGTGCCAGCAGCTTAGTGTCGGGGCCCTACGAGCAGTACTTC.

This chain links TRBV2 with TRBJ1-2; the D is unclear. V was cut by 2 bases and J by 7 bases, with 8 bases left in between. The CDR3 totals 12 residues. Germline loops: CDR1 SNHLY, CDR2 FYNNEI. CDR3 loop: CASSESGSGYTF. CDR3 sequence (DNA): TGTGCCAGCAGTGAATCGGGGTCTGGCTACACCTTC.

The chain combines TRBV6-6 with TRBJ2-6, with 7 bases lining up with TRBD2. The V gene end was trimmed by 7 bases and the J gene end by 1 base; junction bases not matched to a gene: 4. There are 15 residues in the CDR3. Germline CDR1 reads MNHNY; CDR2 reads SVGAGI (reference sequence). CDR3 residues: CASIPGGSGANVLTF. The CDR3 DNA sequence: TGTGCCAGCATACCCGGGGGGTCTGGGGCCAACGTCCTGACTTTC.